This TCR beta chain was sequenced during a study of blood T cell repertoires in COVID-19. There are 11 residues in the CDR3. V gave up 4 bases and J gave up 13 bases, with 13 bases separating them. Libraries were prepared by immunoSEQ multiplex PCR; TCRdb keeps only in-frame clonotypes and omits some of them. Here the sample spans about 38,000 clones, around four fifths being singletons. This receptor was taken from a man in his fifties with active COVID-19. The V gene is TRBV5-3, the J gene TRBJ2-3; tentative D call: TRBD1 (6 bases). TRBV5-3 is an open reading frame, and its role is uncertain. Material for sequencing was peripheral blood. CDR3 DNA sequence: TGTGCCAGAAGCGCCGGGACACAGGAGTATTTT. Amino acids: CARSAGTQEYF.